These T cell receptor beta chains were read from a single sample in a study of blood T cell repertoires in COVID-19. Profiled with immunoSEQ multiplex PCR; TCRdb holds only in-frame clones, not every one. The table has about 210,000 clones, around 80% seen once. Sequencing used peripheral blood. Receptor source: a woman between 35 and 50 years old with acute or convalescent COVID-19. The CDR3 runs from the conserved cysteine through the conserved F or W. The D gene is left open where the match is weak. Clone size is stated in some rows and not others, as once, few, many or a class when expanded.

.	TRBJ2-2	TRBV12-3/TRBV12-4	.	TGTGCCAGCAGTTTTCCCTACACCGGGGAGCTGTTTTTT	CASSFPYTGELFF
.	TRBJ2-1	TRBV2	.	TGTGCCAGCAGTGCAACAGCAGACTACAATGAGCAGTTCTTC	CASSATADYNEQFF
.	TRBJ1-5	TRBV7-2	.	TGTGCCAGCAGCTTAGACGCTTGGGGGGAAGGCAATCAGCCCCAGCATTTT	CASSLDAWGEGNQPQHF
.	TRBJ2-7	TRBV29-1	TRBD1	TGCAGCGTGAGGGGTACAGGGGGTTCCTACGAGCAGTACTTC	CSVRGTGGSYEQYF
.	TRBJ1-2	TRBV6-2/TRBV6-3	.	TGTGCCAGCAGCCCTCGTACCTTGGAGGGAGGACTTTACTATGGCTACACCTTC	CASSPRTLEGGLYYGYTF
.	TRBJ1-3	TRBV15	.	TGTGCCACCAGCAGAGAAAGGGGCTCTGGAAACACCATATATTTT	CATSRERGSGNTIYF
.	TRBJ1-5	TRBV6-4	.	TGTGCTTCGGGGGAGAAAGGGCAGCCCCAGCATTTT	CASGEKGQPQHF
.	TRBJ2-2	TRBV30	TRBD2	TGTGCCTGGAGTGTGGGAGCGGGAGGCGGGGAGCTGTTTTTT	CAWSVGAGGGELFF
.	TRBJ2-7	TRBV7-9	TRBD1	TGTGCCAGCAGCAAGGCCCACCCCGGGACAGTGGGATACGAGCAGTACTTC	CASSKAHPGTVGYEQYF
.	TRBJ2-7	TRBV11-3	.	TGTGCCAGCAGCTTACGTACTCTCGGACAGCAAAAATACGAGCAGTACTTC	CASSLRTLGQQKYEQYF
.	TRBJ2-3	TRBV27	TRBD2	TGTGCCAGCAGTCCTTTAGGGACTAGAGGCACAGATACGCAGTATTTT	CASSPLGTRGTDTQYF
.	TRBJ2-1	TRBV19	TRBD1	TGTGCCAGTAGTATAGGACAGGGAAGGACGGATGAGCAGTTCTTC	CASSIGQGRTDEQFF
.	TRBJ2-1	TRBV5-1	TRBD2	TGCGCCAGCAGCTTGAGCGCGGGGGACTACAATGAGCAGTTCTTC	CASSLSAGDYNEQFF
.	TRBJ2-2	TRBV7-9	TRBD2	TGTGCCAGCAGCTTATTGGGACTAGCGGGAACTCGGTCCGGGGAGCTGTTTTTT	CASSLLGLAGTRSGELFF
once	TRBJ2-7	TRBV2	.	TGTGCCAGCAGAGACTGGGGGGTGCGGGACGAGCAGTACTTC	CASRDWGVRDEQYF
.	TRBJ2-7	TRBV27	.	TGTGCCAGCAGTTTATCCGGTAGCGGCCTCTCCTACGAGCAGTACTTC	CASSLSGSGLSYEQYF
.	TRBJ2-2	TRBV28	TRBD2	TGTGCCAGCAGTTTAAGTAGCGGGAGAACCACCGGGGAGCTGTTTTTT	CASSLSSGRTTGELFF
.	TRBJ1-2	TRBV2	TRBD1	TGTGCCAGCACCACCGACAGGGCCCGCTATGGCTACACCTTC	CASTTDRARYGYTF
.	TRBJ2-3	TRBV27	.	TGTGCCAGCAGACCGCGCGCGGGACCCACAGATACGCAGTATTTT	CASRPRAGPTDTQYF
few	TRBJ1-4	TRBV14	.	TGTGCCAGCAGCCAAGATTACACCCGACTGTTTTTT	CASSQDYTRLFF
.	TRBJ2-2	TRBV18	TRBD1	TGTGCCAGCTCGCCGGGACAGGAGAACACCGGGGAGCTGTTTTTT	CASSPGQENTGELFF
.	TRBJ2-1	TRBV20-1	.	TGCAGTGCTAGTGACCCTAATGAGCAGTTCTTC	CSASDPNEQFF
once	TRBJ2-7	TRBV5-1	TRBD2	TGCGCCAGCACCCGGAGAGGGCGGGAGGACTACGAGCAGTACTTC	CASTRRGREDYEQYF
.	TRBJ2-7	TRBV12-3/TRBV12-4	.	TGTGCCAGCACCTCTGACAGGTTCTACGAGCAGTACTTC	CASTSDRFYEQYF
.	TRBJ1-5	TRBV6-5	TRBD1	TGTGCCAGCAGTCCGGGACAGTATAGCAATCAGCCCCAGCATTTT	CASSPGQYSNQPQHF
.	TRBJ2-2	TRBV9	.	TGTGCCAGCAGCGGCGGGGGACAAACGAACACCGGGGAGCTGTTTTTT	CASSGGGQTNTGELFF
.	TRBJ1-2	TRBV14	.	TGTGCCAGCAGCCCCCAGGGGTTCTATGGCTACACCTTC	CASSPQGFYGYTF
.	TRBJ2-7	TRBV7-2	.	TGTGCCAGCAGCTTAGAATCCGGGGAAGCCTCCGAGCAGTACTTC	CASSLESGEASEQYF
.	TRBJ1-1	TRBV5-1	.	TGCGCCAGCAGCTTGGAGCCAGGCGAGCCCGTTGAAGCTTTCTTT	CASSLEPGEPVEAFF
.	TRBJ2-3	TRBV2	TRBD1	TGTGCCAGCAGCCCGACAGGGGGCCAGGGAGATACGCAGTATTTT	CASSPTGGQGDTQYF
.	TRBJ2-7	TRBV27	TRBD1	TGTGCCAGCAGTCCGGGACAGGGATATCGACTGGATAGGTACGAGCAGTACTTC	CASSPGQGYRLDRYEQYF
.	TRBJ2-1	TRBV4-3	.	TGCGCCAGCAGCCAAGACCGAGTTGGTCATGAGCAGTTCTTC	CASSQDRVGHEQFF
.	TRBJ2-1	TRBV7-8	.	TGTGCCAGCAGCTCCGACTACTACAATGAGCAGTTCTTC	CASSSDYYNEQFF
.	TRBJ2-7	TRBV4-1	.	TGCGCCAGCAGCCAAGGGGCCGGATACGAGCAGTACTTC	CASSQGAGYEQYF
.	TRBJ1-4	TRBV5-6	.	TGTGCCGCCTCGGCAGGTGGCCAAAATGAAAAACTGTTTTTT	CAASAGGQNEKLFF
.	TRBJ2-3	TRBV5-1	TRBD2	TGCGCCAGCAGCTGGACTAGCAGCACAGATACGCAGTATTTT	CASSWTSSTDTQYF
once	TRBJ2-7	TRBV20-1	TRBD2	TGCAGTGCTAGTACTAGCGGGAGGGCCCCCTACGAGCAGTACTTC	CSASTSGRAPYEQYF
.	TRBJ2-3	TRBV15	TRBD1	TGTGCCACCAGCAGAGACGCTGGACAGGGCCCAGATACGCAGTATTTT	CATSRDAGQGPDTQYF
.	TRBJ1-5	TRBV19	TRBD1	TGTGCCAGTAGAGAACAGGGGGCGAAGGGCAATCAGCCCCAGCATTTT	CASREQGAKGNQPQHF
.	TRBJ1-5	TRBV10-2	.	TGCGCCAGCAGTGATAAAGGTGGGCTGTTTCAGCCCCAGCATTTT	CASSDKGGLFQPQHF
once	TRBJ2-3	TRBV2	TRBD1	TGTGCCAGCAGGTCCTGGGACAGAGCCACAGATACGCAGTATTTT	CASRSWDRATDTQYF
.	TRBJ1-4	TRBV9	TRBD1	TGTGCCAGCAGCGGAGGACAGGGGTGGGAAAAACTGTTTTTT	CASSGGQGWEKLFF